This T cell receptor (beta chain) stems from a study of CD8 T cells in ankylosing spondylitis. By quantitative 5'-RACE with molecular barcodes, the TCR beta libraries were made. Via MiXCR, TCRdb re-called the 5' RACE reads, giving one row per CDR3 protein. This sample has hundreds of thousands of distinct CDR3 sequences, with more than 25% found just once. The CDR3 extends over 16 amino acids. CDR1 is LNHDA and CDR2 is SQIVND in the germline V gene (reference sequence). V was cut by 4 bases and J by 4 bases, with 17 bases left in between. This clonotype has a handful of counts. The antigen is not known. General study points: In ankylosing spondylitis blood, a motif of roughly 8 highly homologous TCR beta variants appeared characteristic. In reactive arthritis synovial fluid and blood, some motif variants had been reported before. Matched ankylosing spondylitis synovial fluid reportedly contained a significantly enriched population of disease-linked clones. CD8+ by phenotype, disease-linked clones were relatively rare in peripheral blood.

This chain connects TRBV19 to TRBJ2-1, with D possibly called TRBD1 or TRBD2 (6 bases each). The sequence was obtained from a male donor with ankylosing spondylitis. The sample was blood, either unsorted or a sorted T cell fraction (not recorded which). As DNA, the CDR3 is TGTGCCAGTAGTACCCAATGGACGGGGGCTTACAATGAGCAGTTCTTC. Translation gives CASSTQWTGAYNEQFF.